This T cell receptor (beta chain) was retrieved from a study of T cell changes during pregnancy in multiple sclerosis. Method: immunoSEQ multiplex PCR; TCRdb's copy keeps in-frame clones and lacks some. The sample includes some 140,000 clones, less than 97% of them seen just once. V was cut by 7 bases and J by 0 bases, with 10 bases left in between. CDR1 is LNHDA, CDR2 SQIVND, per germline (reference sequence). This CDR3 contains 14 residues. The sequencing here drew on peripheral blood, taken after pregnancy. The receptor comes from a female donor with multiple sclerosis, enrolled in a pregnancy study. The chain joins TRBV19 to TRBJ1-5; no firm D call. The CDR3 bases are TGTGCCAGTACGGCCGGACTTAGCAATCAGCCCCAGCATTTT. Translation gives CASTAGLSNQPQHF. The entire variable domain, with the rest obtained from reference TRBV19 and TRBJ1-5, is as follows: DGGITQSPKYLFRKEGQNVTLSCEQNLNHDAMYWYRQDPGQGLRLIYYSQIVNDFQKGDIAEGYSVSREKKESFPLTVTSAQKNPTAFYLCASTAGLSNQPQHFGDGTRLSIL.